The 6 T cell receptor beta chains in this list originate from one sample, sequenced in a study of beta chain features in type 1 diabetes. cDNA synthesis used the whole RNA isolate, giving expressed TCRB sequences. Clones were sequenced by immunoSEQ multiplex PCR, and TCRdb holds only the in-frame ones, with some missing. The sample consists of about 140,000 clones, about a tenth of them appearing once. Sequenced: central memory CD4+ T cells from blood. These TCRs come from a woman aged 40 to 55 in good health.

This clone was counted between two and nine times. The V gene is TRBV10-3, the J gene TRBJ2-1, with 16 bases fitting TRBD2. Germline loops: CDR1 ENHRY, CDR2 SYGVKD. The CDR3 loop spans 17 amino acids. Germline trimming cut 5 bases from V and 7 bases from J; bases unmatched to any gene: 8. The chain's CDR3 is CAISRGTSGGAGNEQFF. Here the CDR3 DNA reads TGTGCCATCAGTAGGGGGACTAGCGGGGGGGCTGGGAATGAGCAGTTCTTC.

The V call is TRBV18, the J call TRBJ2-5, with TRBD2 matching 8 bases. The germline CDR1 and CDR2 sequences are KGHSH and LQKENI. CDR3 length: 15 residues. After removal of 2 bases from V and 3 bases from J, the junction contained 5 bases not matched to a gene. The DNA of the CDR3 is TGTGCCAGCTCACCAAACGGGGGGGCTGAAGAGACCCAGTACTTC. This encodes CASSPNGGAEETQYF. Full variable domain (rest looked up from reference TRBV18 and TRBJ2-5): NAGVMQNPRHLVRRRGQEARLRCSPMKGHSHVYWYRQLPEEGLKFMVYLQKENIIDESGMPKERFSAEFPKEGPSILRIQQVVRGDSAAYFCASSPNGGAEETQYFGPGTRLLVL.

This clone was counted a few times. CDR3 sequence: CASSYSNRRDTQYF. CDR3 nucleotides: TGTGCCAGCAGTTACTCGAACAGACGAGATACGCAGTATTTT. The J gene is TRBJ2-3, the V gene TRBV6-6; no reliable D call. Trimming took 0 bases from V and 5 from J, leaving 9 bases between them. CDR1 and CDR2 (germline): MNHNY, SVGAGI (reference sequence). The CDR3 is 14 amino acids.

This rearrangement joins TRBV28 to TRBJ1-2; maybe TRBD1 (6 bases). V was shortened by 6 bases and J by 8 bases, with 13 bases between the two germline ends. Germline V gives CDR1 MDHEN, CDR2 SYDVKM. This CDR3 is 12 amino acids long. The CDR3 reads CASSTQGRGYTF. The CDR3 DNA reads as TGTGCCAGCAGCACTCAGGGGCGCGGCTACACCTTC.

This clone was recorded a few times. The rearrangement joins TRBV19 to TRBJ1-1, with D possibly being TRBD1 (6 bases). Germline V gene sequence: CDR1 LNHDA, CDR2 SQIVND (reference sequence). This CDR3 spans 15 amino acids. V lost 1 base, J lost 11 bases, and 20 bases lay in between. The CDR3 region has the DNA TGTGCCAGTAGTATAGCAACGACAGGCGGTGCCTACGCTTTCTTT. Residues: CASSIATTGGAYAFF.

The V call is TRBV29-1, the J call TRBJ2-3; a possible D gene is TRBD1 (6 bases). V lost 1 base, J lost 5 bases, and 13 bases lay in between. This CDR3 has 14 amino acids. Germline V gene lookup returns CDR1 SQVTM and CDR2 ANQGSEA. CDR3 in amino acids: CSVEVQGLGDTQYF. The CDR3 DNA sequence: TGCAGCGTTGAAGTGCAGGGGCTGGGAGATACGCAGTATTTT.